The 5 T cell receptor beta chains below come from one sample, sequenced in a study of OX40 agonist ivuxolimab in advanced cancers. The table came from immunoSEQ multiplex PCR; TCRdb's copy has only in-frame clones and leaves some out. The top ten hold approximately 1.7% of the sample, which has about 83,000 clones, about 86% seen once. Sequenced material: CD4+ or CD8+ T cells sorted from blood, taken in a trial of the OX40 agonist ivuxolimab. The receptors derive from an adult with an advanced solid tumor such as melanoma, head and neck, liver or kidney cancer.

This chain links TRBV28 with TRBJ2-6; TRBD2 matches 9 bases. V was pared by 2 bases and J by 0 bases, with 5 bases of the junction left unmatched. Germline V gene data show CDR1 as MDHEN and CDR2 as SYDVKM. This CDR3 has 18 amino acids. Here the CDR3 reads CASSLVAGAFSGANVLTF. In nucleotides, the CDR3 is TGTGCCAGCAGTTTAGTAGCGGGGGCCTTCTCTGGGGCCAACGTCCTGACTTTC.

CDR3 nucleotide sequence: TGTGCCAGCAGCGGGGTCTCCTCTGGAAACACCATATATTTT. Its protein product is CASSGVSSGNTIYF. The rearrangement joins TRBV7-9 to TRBJ1-3; no clear D gene. The CDR3 totals 14 residues. V lost 5 bases and J 0 bases, leaving 8 bases between the germline ends. CDR1 and CDR2 from the germline V gene are SEHNR and FQNEAQ (reference sequence).

The rearrangement uses TRBV30 and TRBJ2-2, with no clear D. V dropped 3 bases and J dropped 0 bases, with 5 bases sitting between them. This CDR3 is 13 amino acids long. Per germline, CDR1 GTSNPN and CDR2 SVGIG (reference sequence). This CDR3 is CAWSVSNTGELFF. The CDR3 DNA follows: TGTGCCTGGAGCGTCTCGAACACCGGGGAGCTGTTTTTT.

V and J are TRBV6-6 and TRBJ2-2; D unresolved. Germline V gene data show CDR1 as MNHNY and CDR2 as SVGAGI (reference sequence). CDR3 size: 13 residues. V lost 2 bases, J lost 2 bases, and 3 bases lay in between. The CDR3 nucleotides are TGTGCCAGCAGTTACCCAAACACCGGGGAGCTGTTTTTT. Amino acid sequence: CASSYPNTGELFF.

This chain uses TRBV12-5 with TRBJ1-6; D gene unclear. Germline assignment: CDR1 LGHNT and CDR2 FRNRAP. The CDR3 has 18 amino acids. V was pared by 1 base and J by 5 bases, with 18 bases between. The CDR3 is CASGLGPGWSTDNSPLHF. The CDR3 DNA reads TGTGCTAGTGGTTTGGGACCCGGGTGGAGTACGGATAATTCACCCCTCCACTTT.